This T cell receptor beta chain was found in a study of blood T cell repertoires in COVID-19 (dated by TCRdb to 2019 to 2021). At the level of the whole study: Collaborator samples came from the United States, Italy and Spain and covered acute and convalescent phases of COVID-19. The material from the prospective study consisted of cDNA or gDNA derived from T cells, B-cell-depleted T cells, or PBMCs. Subjects who had been exposed to COVID-19, were actively infected with it, or had recovered from it provided the deeply sampled blood TCRbeta repertoires that made up the dataset. The repertoires were released in a freely available public database intended as a resource for research on the immune response to SARS-CoV-2. Samples were obtained from the ongoing ImmuneRACE study (first 160 participants) and from 1,200 or so subjects provided by 6 global collaborators. The sample metadata nearly always contained a de-identified subject ID, COVID-19 status, age in years and sex. Where HLA class I and class II types were available, the types were taken from metadata supplied by the sample provider, not from assay-based typing.

The sample holds a few counts of this clone. This receptor's antigen is unknown. The record has no base qualities; no much larger clone is one base away. The study at large found these results: How much clinical and demographic metadata was included differed by source and by participant, and the metadata was provided uncurated.

TCRbeta CDR3 regions were amplified from genomic DNA using the immunoSEQ Assay, a bias-controlled multiplex PCR. The study's own analysis went as follows. Within the assay, amplification of reference gene primers was used to estimate how many nucleated cells each sample contained. Sequence reads were collapsed and filtered to measure the absolute abundance of every unique TCRbeta CDR3 rearrangement. For each sample, productive Simpson clonality was calculated as the square root of Simpson's diversity index over productive rearrangements. Here the immuneACCESS table is served through TCRdb, limited to in-frame sequences with V and J called. Missing clones are a known gap in these copies; in checked studies unresolved V genes cover under half, and the rest lacks a known reason. V, J and clone size are taken as reported in that table, and D and trimming were inferred from the DNA itself. The sample records 300,000 to 400,000 clones, around 90% of which are singletons. The ten biggest clones cover less than 3.5% of the sample.

One collaborating source in Seattle enrolled patients during active infection and followed them longitudinally through the course of disease. Each collaborating institution followed its own protocols to collect whole blood in K2EDTA tubes. For TCRbeta analysis, collaborators shipped samples as frozen whole blood, isolated PBMCs, or DNA extracted from either of those sample types. V is reduced by 11 bases and J by 5 bases, leaving a spacing of 27 bases between them. The germline V gene sets CDR1 to SNHLY and CDR2 to FYNNEI. The CDR3 holds 16 amino acids from the cysteine to the phenylalanine. Only the CDR3 portion is preserved as DNA: 48 bases, with reading frame beginning at the first base.

The material sequenced was peripheral blood. The sequence is built from TRBV2 and TRBJ1-2, and perhaps TRBD1 as D gene, on 6 matching bases. The receptor was derived from a woman aged 30 to 39 with COVID-19, enrolled during active disease. Read as DNA, the sequence is TGTGCCTCCAAGGAGTTCGTCGCAGGGGCTGAGTATGGCTACACCTTC. It is translated as CASKEFVAGAEYGYTF.